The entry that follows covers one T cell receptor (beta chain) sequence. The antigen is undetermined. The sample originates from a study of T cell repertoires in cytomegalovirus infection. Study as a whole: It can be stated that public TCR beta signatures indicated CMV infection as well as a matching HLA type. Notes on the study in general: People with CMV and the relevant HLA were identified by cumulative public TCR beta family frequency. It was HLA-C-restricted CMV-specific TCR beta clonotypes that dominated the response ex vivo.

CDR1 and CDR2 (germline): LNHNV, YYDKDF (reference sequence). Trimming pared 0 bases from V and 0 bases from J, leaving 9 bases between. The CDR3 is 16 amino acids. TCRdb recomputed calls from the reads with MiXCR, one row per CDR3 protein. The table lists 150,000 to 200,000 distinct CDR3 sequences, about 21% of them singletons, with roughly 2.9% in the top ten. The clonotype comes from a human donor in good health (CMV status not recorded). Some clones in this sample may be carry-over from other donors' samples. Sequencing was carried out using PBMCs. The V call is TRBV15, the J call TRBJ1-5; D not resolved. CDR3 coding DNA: TGTGCCACCAGCAGAGATCCGGCGGCTAGCAATCAGCCCCAGCATTTT. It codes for CATSRDPAASNQPQHF.